The clone carrying this T cell receptor (beta chain) occurred many times. Its antigen is currently unknown. V shed 6 bases, J shed 9 bases, and the junction held 7 bases outside the gene matches. Per the germline V gene, CDR1 is MNHNY and CDR2 is SVGAGI (reference sequence). The CDR3 runs 12 residues. The data stem from a study of T cell repertoires in cytomegalovirus infection. About the study: CMV infection together with matching HLA type was indicated by public TCR beta signatures. The study, taken as a whole, reports: In two of eight donors, the top clonotype was HLA-C-restricted CMV-specific. Summed public TCR beta family frequency identified CMV carriers bearing the relevant HLA.

One entry per CDR3 protein, called by TCRdb with MiXCR from the reads. The table includes some 220,000 distinct CDR3 sequences, roughly 6.5% detected once. V is TRBV6-6 and J is TRBJ1-1; TRBD1 matches at 7 bases. The sequence was collected from a human donor in good health (CMV status not recorded). Some clones in this sample may be carry-over from other donors' samples. Sequencing was done on a sample of PBMCs. The CDR3 sequence: CASRQGLTKAFF. The DNA for the CDR3 is TGTGCCAGCAGACAGGGGTTGACGAAAGCTTTCTTT.